This TCR beta chain stems from a study of control samples from healthy donors and cancer patients. The V gene lost 3 bases and the J gene lost 4 bases, with 12 bases spanning the gap. CDR1 is LNHDA and CDR2 is SQIVND in the germline V gene (reference sequence). The CDR3 loop spans 14 amino acids. The data were produced by immunoSEQ multiplex PCR, yet TCRdb's version contains in-frame clones alone and is incomplete. This sample yields about 150,000 clones, of which approximately 94% are seen a single time; about 5.6% belongs to the top ten. This TCR was recovered from a man aged 35 to 55 in good health. The source material was blood. The chain joins TRBV19 to TRBJ1-2; D is perhaps TRBD1 (6 bases). CDR3 region: CASSIDTGRYGYTF. CDR3 nucleotide sequence: TGTGCCAGTAGTATCGATACAGGGCGCTATGGCTACACCTTC. Drawing the rest from reference TRBV19 and TRBJ1-2, the complete variable domain is DGGITQSPKYLFRKEGQNVTLSCEQNLNHDAMYWYRQDPGQGLRLIYYSQIVNDFQKGDIAEGYSVSREKKESFPLTVTSAQKNPTAFYLCASSIDTGRYGYTFGSGTRLTVV.